This T cell receptor beta chain was identified during a study of T cells in Graves' hyperthyroidism and ophthalmopathy. Findings and caveats of the study: Stable hyperthyroidism and ophthalmopathy were separated using 13 V-J signatures. Most thyroid clonotypes expanded above 0.001 appeared in blood too. Prediction of ophthalmopathy progression came a median about 6 months pre-onset.

Amplified regions were TCR beta CDR3 sequences from RNA transcripts. TCR CDR3 underwent first-round RT-PCR with the HTBI primer set. TCRdb independently ran MiXCR on the multiplex PCR reads; one entry per CDR3 protein. The sample lists hundreds of thousands of distinct CDR3 sequences, about 17% seen once, with 16% in the top ten. This CDR3 is 16 amino acids long. V was trimmed by 0 bases and J by 10 bases, leaving 19 bases between them. CDR1 and CDR2 from the germline V gene are SGHRS and YFSETQ. Comment on this clonotype: The antigen remains unidentified.

Sequenced: blood. The chain recombines TRBV5-1 with TRBJ1-4; TRBD1 is a possible D gene (6 bases). This TCR was sampled from a woman aged 45-59 years with Graves' hyperthyroidism that later progressed to Graves' ophthalmopathy. The CDR3 DNA reads as TGCGCCAGCAGCTTGGATTCCCCACAGGAAGGGGGAAAACTGTTTTTT. It codes for CASSLDSPQEGGKLFF.